The next 20 T cell receptor beta chains were all read from a single sample in a study of shared clonotypes between healthy human individuals (TCRdb year 2020). Libraries were built with the immunoSEQ multiplex PCR assay. TCRdb took this table from immuneACCESS and kept in-frame rearrangements with V and J called. Such tables lack part of the clones; where checked against another copy, unresolved V genes explain under half of the gap, and the rest is unexplained. Here the sample has about 2 million clones; over 85% occur a single time. 0.13% of the sample is held by the ten biggest clonotypes. The specimen was naive CD4+ T cells sorted from blood. Reading the label with the study, this specimen's cell subset or site is: CD45RA+ positively selected. The receptors stem from a man aged 18 to 30 in good health.

On this clone itself: This specimen includes other DNA sequences encoding the same CDR3. The rearrangement uses TRBV7-2 and TRBJ2-2, with 10 bases lining up with TRBD2. With V trimmed by 2 bases and J by 4 bases, 1 base remained unmatched. CDR1 is SGHTA, CDR2 FQGNSA, per germline. The CDR3 totals 15 residues. CDR3 loop: CASSLLAGVTGELFF. In DNA form, the CDR3 reads TGTGCCAGCAGCTTACTAGCGGGAGTCACCGGGGAGCTGTTTTTT. Using reference TRBV7-2 and TRBJ2-2 for the parts outside the CDR3, the full variable domain is GAGVSQSPSNKVTEKGKDVELRCDPISGHTALYWYRQSLGQGLEFLIYFQGNSAPDKSGLPSDRFSAERTGGSVSTLTIQRTQQEDSAVYLCASSLLAGVTGELFFGEGSRLTVL.

The chain is built from TRBV5-1 and TRBJ2-7, with TRBD1 matching over 7 bases. With 0 bases clipped from V and 7 bases from J, the junction kept 10 bases outside the gene matches. Germline V lookup: CDR1 SGHRS, CDR2 YFSETQ. The CDR3 runs 15 residues. The CDR3, as DNA: TGCGCCAGCAGCTTGGTGACAGGGAGTTACGTGGAGCAGTACTTC. It yields the protein CASSLVTGSYVEQYF.

This chain connects TRBV4-1 to TRBJ2-7, with TRBD2 matching 9 bases. The CDR3 totals 14 residues. Germline assignment: CDR1 MGHRA and CDR2 YSYEKL. V lost 4 bases and J lost 2; bases outside the gene matches: 3. CDR3: CASSRGGAAYEQYF. The CDR3 coding sequence is TGCGCCAGCAGCCGCGGGGGGGCGGCCTACGAGCAGTACTTC.

This rearrangement joins TRBV7-2 to TRBJ1-2; 12 bases line up with TRBD1. This CDR3 spans 17 amino acids. With 1 base clipped from V and 7 bases from J, the junction kept 10 bases outside the gene matches. Germline V gene sequence: CDR1 SGHTA, CDR2 FQGNSA. CDR3 protein: CASSLGIGTGGNRGYTF. In DNA, the CDR3 is TGTGCCAGCAGCTTAGGTATAGGGACAGGGGGCAATCGTGGCTACACCTTC.

The chain joins TRBV9 to TRBJ2-7; possible D gene TRBD2, 6 bases. CDR1 and CDR2 from the germline V gene are SGDLS and YYNGEE. The CDR3 covers 16 residues. The V end was cut by 4 bases, the J end by 2 bases, with 19 bases between. The CDR3 loop is CASSPAPRTGAYEQYF. In DNA, the CDR3 is TGTGCCAGCAGCCCCGCTCCCCGGACGGGGGCCTACGAGCAGTACTTC. Complete variable domain (other parts from reference TRBV9 and TRBJ2-7): DSGVTQTPKHLITATGQRVTLRCSPRSGDLSVYWYQQSLDQGLQFLIQYYNGEERAKGNILERFSAQQFPDLHSELNLSSLELGDSALYFCASSPAPRTGAYEQYFGPGTRLTVT.

This rearrangement joins TRBV5-1 to TRBJ1-2, with 7 bases that match TRBD1. The CDR3 loop spans 14 amino acids. CDR1 and CDR2 (germline): SGHRS, YFSETQ. Losses at the gene ends were 9 bases for V and 8 bases for J; bases not matched to a gene: 16. The chain's CDR3 is CATNQQGPTYGYTF. The CDR3 DNA sequence: TGCGCCACCAACCAACAGGGGCCAACTTACGGCTACACCTTC.

J is TRBJ2-7 and V is TRBV18; 9 bases align to TRBD1. Per the germline V gene, CDR1 is KGHSH and CDR2 is LQKENI. The J segment lost 0 bases and the V segment lost 2 bases, leaving 5 bases of the junction unmatched. The CDR3 contains 16 residues. The CDR3 DNA is TGTGCCAGCTCACCAAACCGGGACAGGGACTCCTACGAGCAGTACTTC. The encoded protein is CASSPNRDRDSYEQYF.

This rearrangement joins TRBV18 to TRBJ2-7, with a weak D call TRBD2 (5 bases). CDR1 is KGHSH and CDR2 is LQKENI in the germline V gene. The CDR3 length is 13 residues. The ends were cut back, 6 bases at V and 7 bases at J, with 16 bases in the middle. The CDR3, as DNA: TGTGCCAGCTCTCGGGGAAGTTCCCGGGAGCAGTACTTC. The encoded protein is CASSRGSSREQYF.

This chain links TRBV9 with TRBJ2-7; no firm D call. This CDR3 spans 15 amino acids. With 0 bases removed from V and 0 bases from J, the gap between germline ends came to 10 bases. Germline V gives CDR1 SGDLS, CDR2 YYNGEE. The CDR3 region is CASSVAGLSSYEQYF. CDR3 in DNA: TGTGCCAGCAGCGTAGCGGGCCTTTCCTCCTACGAGCAGTACTTC.

This clone was counted at least ten times. The chain uses TRBV9 and TRBJ1-1; 11 bases agree with TRBD1. CDR3 length equals 14 residues. V lost 3 bases to trimming and J lost 3 bases; unmatched junction nucleotides: 1. Germline CDR1 is SGDLS and CDR2 is YYNGEE. In DNA form, the CDR3 reads TGTGCCAGCAGCGGGACAGGGGGCTACACTGAAGCTTTCTTT. Its translation is CASSGTGGYTEAFF. Filled out from reference TRBV9 and TRBJ1-1, the complete variable domain reads DSGVTQTPKHLITATGQRVTLRCSPRSGDLSVYWYQQSLDQGLQFLIQYYNGEERAKGNILERFSAQQFPDLHSELNLSSLELGDSALYFCASSGTGGYTEAFFGQGTRLTVV.

This rearrangement joins TRBV5-8 to TRBJ1-6, with 7 bases matching TRBD1. The V gene end was trimmed by 2 bases and the J gene end by 4 bases; junction bases not matched to a gene: 3. Germline values: CDR1 SGHTS, CDR2 YDEGEE. The CDR3 runs 15 residues. The CDR3 DNA is TGTGCCAGCAGCTTTTACAGGGGTTATAATTCACCCCTCCACTTT. It encodes CASSFYRGYNSPLHF. Filled out from reference TRBV5-8 and TRBJ1-6, the complete variable domain reads EAGVTQSPTHLIKTRGQQATLRCSPISGHTSVYWYQQALGLGLQFLLWYDEGEERNRGNFPPRFSGRQFPNYSSELNVNALELEDSALYLCASSFYRGYNSPLHFGNGTRLTVT.

V and J are TRBV5-1 and TRBJ1-1; D is unclear. This CDR3 spans 14 amino acids. Deletions cut 0 bases from V and 4 bases from J, with 10 bases between. CDR1 and CDR2 (germline): SGHRS, YFSETQ. The CDR3 DNA reads as TGCGCCAGCAGCTTGGCCCACTCCGGCACTGAAGCTTTCTTT. Its translation: CASSLAHSGTEAFF.

The genes are TRBV2 and TRBJ2-1; D is possibly TRBD2 (5 bases). This CDR3 comprises 16 residues. CDR1 is SNHLY, CDR2 FYNNEI, per germline. Trimming shortened V by 0 bases and J by 4 bases, and 13 bases separated the two germline ends. CDR3 sequence: CASSEAMASPYNEQFF. Here the CDR3 DNA reads TGTGCCAGCAGTGAAGCGATGGCTAGCCCGTACAATGAGCAGTTCTTC.

About this clone: Other DNA sequences in this specimen translate into the identical CDR3. The rearrangement joins TRBV7-6 to TRBJ2-5, with D unclear. Germline V lookup: CDR1 SGHVS, CDR2 FNYEAQ. The CDR3 has 13 amino acids. V gave up 1 base and J gave up 0 bases, with 3 bases separating them. CDR3 coding DNA: TGTGCCAGCAGCTTAGGGAACCAAGAGACCCAGTACTTC. This sequence encodes CASSLGNQETQYF.

This clone came up once. The chain employs TRBV10-3 and TRBJ2-5, with 8 bases aligning to TRBD2. CDR3 size: 15 residues. In germline, CDR1 is ENHRY, CDR2 SYGVKD. The junction had 11 bases not matched to a gene; V was cut back by 8 bases and J by 3 bases. As DNA, the CDR3 is TGTGCCATCTCGTCTGGCGGGGGGCCGAAAGAGACCCAGTACTTC. Translating it yields CAISSGGGPKETQYF.

The chain links TRBV19 to TRBJ1-5; maybe TRBD1 (6 bases). Germline V CDR1 and CDR2: LNHDA, SQIVND (reference sequence). The V and J ends lost 1 base and 3 bases respectively, with 10 bases between them. This CDR3 has 15 amino acids. In DNA, the CDR3 is TGTGCCAGTAGTATAGGGACAGCGGACAATCAGCCCCAGCATTTT. Amino acids: CASSIGTADNQPQHF. Combining the CDR3 with reference TRBV19 and TRBJ1-5 gives the whole variable domain DGGITQSPKYLFRKEGQNVTLSCEQNLNHDAMYWYRQDPGQGLRLIYYSQIVNDFQKGDIAEGYSVSREKKESFPLTVTSAQKNPTAFYLCASSIGTADNQPQHFGDGTRLSIL.

This sequence joins TRBV30 and TRBJ1-1; 7 bases align to TRBD1. Germline CDR1 and CDR2: GTSNPN and SVGIG (reference sequence). V shed 3 bases, J shed 1 base, and the junction held 2 bases outside the gene matches. CDR3 length equals 13 residues. In DNA, the CDR3 is TGTGCCTGGAGGACAGGGAAGAACACTGAAGCTTTCTTT. This translates into CAWRTGKNTEAFF.

The DNA for the CDR3 is TGTGCCAGCAGTGAAGTAGGACTAGCGGGATCTGACAATGAGCAGTTCTTC. Translation: CASSEVGLAGSDNEQFF. V and J are TRBV6-1 and TRBJ2-1; 12 nucleotides line up with TRBD2. The CDR3 consists of 17 residues. CDR1 is MNHNS and CDR2 is SASEGT in the germline V gene. Germline trimming cut 1 base from V and 5 bases from J; bases unmatched to any gene: 6.

The chain couples TRBV30 to TRBJ2-6, with D possibly matching TRBD1 (6 bases). CDR1 GTSNPN and CDR2 SVGIG come from the germline V gene (reference sequence). The length of the CDR3 is 15 residues. V shed 6 bases and J shed 1 base, with 13 bases lying between them. The CDR3 DNA reads TGTGCCTGCAGCAACCAGGGGTCTGGGGCCAACGTCCTGACTTTC. Amino acid sequence: CACSNQGSGANVLTF.

The chain combines TRBV5-1 with TRBJ2-5; 8 bases line up with TRBD1. The CDR3 totals 14 residues. From germline, CDR1 is SGHRS and CDR2 YFSETQ. V was clipped by 6 bases and J by 2 bases; unmatched bases: 6. The CDR3 sequence is CASNRGDSQETQYF. The CDR3 DNA reads as TGCGCCAGCAACAGGGGGGACTCTCAAGAGACCCAGTACTTC. Full variable domain (outside the CDR3, taken from reference TRBV5-1 and TRBJ2-5): KAGVTQTPRYLIKTRGQQVTLSCSPISGHRSVSWYQQTPGQGLQFLFEYFSETQRNKGNFPGRFSGRQFSNSRSEMNVSTLELGDSALYLCASNRGDSQETQYFGPGTRLLVL.